This T cell receptor beta chain was observed in a study of cytomegalovirus exposure and HLA in healthy donors. Study at large: Clustering assigned 81% of the approximately 370 genotyped donors to the Caucasian-associated ancestry cluster. Whole-study findings and limits: Earlier analysis yielded a pattern in which most TCR beta V segments were productive about 90% or about 30% of the time. In a later analysis, HLA-associated TCR beta chains were more clonally expanded than equally common others.

The CDR3 has 15 residues. Germline CDR1 and CDR2: MNHNS and SASEGT. Trimming took 7 bases from V and 8 from J; bases not matched to a gene: 8. To note about this clone: The antigen is unknown.

It was with 60 Vbeta and 13 Jbeta primers that the PCR ran. The method was immunoSEQ multiplex PCR; TCRdb's version includes in-frame clones alone and lacks a portion of them. The top ten clones hold just over 1.4% of a sample with approximately 90,000 clones, roughly 79% of them seen once. The chain carries TRBV6-1 and TRBJ1-6; 10 bases are shared with TRBD1. This TCR was sampled from a male donor in good health and CMV-seronegative. The source material was PBMCs. The CDR3 DNA reads TGTGCCAGCACTCCGGACAGGGGGGCCTATTCACCCCTCCACTTT. Encoded protein: CASTPDRGAYSPLHF.